Following are 31 T cell receptor beta chains from one sample sequenced in a study of blood T cells in healthy people across ages. Using a J-beta primer mix together with a sample-barcoded 5' primer, a second PCR was run for about 6 to 11 cycles. One entry per CDR3 protein, called by TCRdb with MiXCR from the 5' RACE reads. The sample holds hundreds of thousands of distinct CDR3 sequences; roughly 60% are singletons and the top ten take about 20%. The sample taken for sequencing was blood. The receptors were gathered from a man aged 25 to 40 in good health.

CDR3 sequence: CASSEGTTGANVLTF. The CDR3 DNA reads as TGCGCCAGCAGTGAAGGGACGACTGGGGCCAACGTCCTGACTTTC. V gene TRBV10-1 combines with J gene TRBJ2-6; D possibly uses TRBD1 or TRBD2 (5 bases each). This CDR3 contains 15 residues. CDR1 WNHNN and CDR2 SYGVQD come from the germline V gene (reference sequence). Trimming removed 3 bases at V and 2 bases at J, with 8 bases between.

This chain joins TRBV28 and TRBJ1-2, with a weak D call TRBD1 (5 bases). This CDR3 has 12 residues. CDR1 is MDHEN and CDR2 is SYDVKM in the germline V gene. This CDR3 reads CGTNRAGPGYTF. CDR3 nucleotides: TGTGGGACGAATAGGGCAGGGCCCGGCTACACCTTC.

This chain links TRBV15 with TRBJ2-4; 7 nucleotides align to TRBD1. The J call is uncertain, as TRBJ2-7 better fits the DNA end. This CDR3 is 12 amino acids long. Germline V CDR1 and CDR2: LNHNV, YYDKDF (reference sequence). CDR3 bases: TGTGCCACCAGCAGACCAGGGGGCGAGCAGTACTTC. Translation gives CATSRPGGEQYF.

The chain links TRBV4-2 to TRBJ2-7; TRBD2 matches at 11 bases. Trimming at V came to 4 bases and at J to 3 bases, leaving 8 bases not matched to a gene. Germline assignment: CDR1 LGHNA and CDR2 YNFKEQ. The length of the CDR3 is 16 residues. CDR3 coding DNA: TGTGCCAGCAGCCGGCTGACTAGCGGGGCACTCTACGAGCAGTACTTC. It is translated as CASSRLTSGALYEQYF.

The chain joins TRBV5-1 to TRBJ2-1; D ambiguous. The CDR3 covers 13 residues. Deletions cut 0 bases from V and 7 bases from J, with 8 bases between. Per the germline V gene, CDR1 is SGHRS and CDR2 is YFSETQ. This CDR3 is CASSLDYWNEQFF. CDR3 coding DNA: TGCGCCAGCAGCTTGGACTATTGGAATGAGCAGTTCTTC.

V usage is TRBV3-1 and J usage is TRBJ2-7, with D tentatively TRBD1 (5 bases). The germline gives CDR1 LGHDT, CDR2 YNNKEL (reference sequence). There are 16 residues in the CDR3. Trimming left V 3 bases short and J 7 bases short, with 22 bases between. The CDR3 sequence: CASSHDSLGPVGEQYF. The CDR3 DNA reads TGTGCCAGCAGCCATGACAGTTTGGGCCCGGTCGGGGAGCAGTACTTC.

Comment on this clonotype: Given the absence of the conserved phenylalanine or tryptophan at the CDR3 end, a read error is likely. The DNA is omitted, as the CDR3 cannot be located on it reliably, and the CDR3 follows TCRdb's listing. The chain employs TRBV6-2 or TRBV6-3 and TRBJ1-5; TRBD1 is the table's D call, not checked against the DNA. The CDR3 comprises 11 residues, both ends counted. Germline V gene data show CDR1 as MNHEY and CDR2 as SVGEGT. CDR3 in amino acids: CASSYSRHPLV.

This clonotype was counted only a few times. The chain couples TRBV7-2 to TRBJ1-2; D not certain. Germline V gives CDR1 SGHTA, CDR2 FQGNSA. V gave up 0 bases and J gave up 5 bases, with 10 bases separating them. This CDR3 has 14 amino acids. The CDR3 is CASSLARQIYGYTF. Here the CDR3 DNA reads TGTGCCAGCAGCTTAGCGCGGCAGATTTATGGCTACACCTTC.

This clonotype was observed a few times. The chain employs TRBV9 and TRBJ1-2, with 8 bases that match TRBD1. J lost 8 bases, V lost 7 bases, and 10 bases had no gene match. Germline CDR1 reads SGDLS; CDR2 reads YYNGEE. The CDR3 is 13 amino acids. CDR3 protein: CASRDRDRSGYTF. CDR3 nucleotide sequence: TGTGCCAGCCGGGACCGGGACAGGAGCGGCTACACCTTC.

A single count supports this clonotype. The J gene is TRBJ2-1, the V gene TRBV9; a weak D match, TRBD2 (6 bases). Between the trimmed V and J ends, which lost 3 bases and 3 bases, there was a span of 19 bases. Germline V gives CDR1 SGDLS, CDR2 YYNGEE. This CDR3 is built from 17 residues. CDR3 sequence: CASSAVAVPSGYNEQFF. The CDR3, as DNA: TGTGCCAGCAGCGCGGTAGCGGTCCCGTCCGGCTACAATGAGCAGTTCTTC.

The J gene is TRBJ2-1, the V gene TRBV6-1; D is ambiguous. The germline V gene has CDR1 MNHNS and CDR2 SASEGT. Trimming took off 4 bases at V and 4 bases at J, with 11 bases between the two ends. The length of the CDR3 is 14 residues. The CDR3 DNA reads as TGTGCCAGCAGTGCTGGCAGCCTATACAATGAGCAGTTCTTC. Translation gives CASSAGSLYNEQFF.

The V gene is TRBV29-1, the J gene TRBJ2-2; TRBD2 matches 13 bases. The germline CDR1 and CDR2 sequences are SQVTM and ANQGSEA. CDR3 length: 17 amino acids. V shed 0 bases, J shed 1 base, and the junction held 2 bases outside the gene matches. For the CDR3, the DNA is TGCAGCGTTGAAGAGGGGACTAGCGGGATGAACACCGGGGAGCTGTTTTTT. It is translated as CSVEEGTSGMNTGELFF.

The chain carries TRBV28 and TRBJ2-5; 9 nucleotides agree with TRBD1. With V trimmed by 6 bases and J by 11 bases, 22 bases remained unmatched. The CDR3 contains 17 residues. Germline CDR1 reads MDHEN; CDR2 reads SYDVKM. CDR3 DNA sequence: TGTGCCAGCAGACCTCACTCCCGGGACAGGGAGAAGTATCAGCAGTACTTC. Its protein product is CASRPHSRDREKYQQYF.

This clonotype was found a few times. This chain links TRBV4-3 with TRBJ2-7; D gene ambiguous. The germline V gene has CDR1 LGHNA and CDR2 YSLEER. Trimming cost V 0 bases and J 6 bases, with 12 bases left between them. The CDR3 has 14 residues. The CDR3 spells CASSQDWARSEQYF. CDR3 in DNA: TGCGCCAGCAGCCAAGACTGGGCCCGCTCCGAGCAGTACTTC.

This clonotype has a handful of counts. The V and J genes are TRBV27 and TRBJ2-7; the match to TRBD2 covers 10 bases. This CDR3 spans 16 amino acids. Trimming removed 3 bases from V and 2 bases from J; junction bases left unmatched: 7. Germline V gene lookup returns CDR1 MNHEY and CDR2 SMNVEV (reference sequence). CDR3 sequence: CASSFSLAGAAYEQYF. CDR3 nucleotides: TGTGCCAGCAGTTTTTCGCTAGCGGGAGCGGCCTACGAGCAGTACTTC.

The gene calls are TRBV6-5 and TRBJ2-4; D is uncertain. V shed 9 bases and J shed 0 bases, with 6 bases lying between them. Germline assignment: CDR1 MNHEY and CDR2 SVGAGI. CDR3 length: 12 amino acids. DNA for the CDR3: TGTGCCAGTCTATCAGCCAAAAACATTCAGTACTTC. Translated, it gives CASLSAKNIQYF.

The V call is TRBV7-6, the J call TRBJ2-1, with D maybe TRBD2 (5 bases). V was pared by 4 bases and J by 13 bases, with 26 bases between. Germline V gene lookup returns CDR1 SGHVS and CDR2 FNYEAQ. The CDR3 extends over 16 amino acids. The CDR3 nucleotides read TGTGCCAGCAGCTCGATCAAGGGATCCTTTTGGGAGACCCAGTTCTTC. Protein product: CASSSIKGSFWETQFF.

This clonotype was found a few times. The chain is built from TRBV20-1 and TRBJ2-5; a possible D gene is TRBD1 (6 bases). Germline-derived CDR1 and CDR2 are DFQATT and SNEGSKA (reference sequence). The CDR3 length is 14 residues. V lost 6 bases and J lost 5, with 19 bases in between. In DNA, the CDR3 is TGCAGTGCCCCCCGGACAGACAAGGGGGAGACCCAGTACTTC. Protein: CSAPRTDKGETQYF.

Concerning this clonotype: Germline is not matched at one junction end, which may reflect a read error. The chain employs TRBV20-1 and TRBJ1-5; TRBD1 agrees at 10 bases. CDR3 length: 17 residues. From germline, CDR1 is DFQATT and CDR2 SNEGSKA (reference sequence). The CDR3 DNA sequence: TGCAGTGCTAGGACTGTAGGGGGGACAGGGGAAAATCAGTCCCAGCATTTT. Its protein is CSARTVGGTGENQSQHF.

The gene calls are TRBV3-1 and TRBJ2-2; D call uncertain. This CDR3 has 13 residues. V was pared by 3 bases and J by 4 bases, with 6 bases between. In germline, CDR1 is LGHDT, CDR2 YNNKEL (reference sequence). For the CDR3, the DNA is TGTGCCAGCAGCCAGTCCGTCACCGGGGAGCTGTTTTTT. Its protein product is CASSQSVTGELFF.

The chain has TRBV9 and TRBJ2-5; a weak D match, TRBD2 (6 bases). The V end was cut by 1 base, the J end by 5 bases, with 12 bases between. The CDR3 extends over 14 amino acids. Germline V CDR1 and CDR2: SGDLS, YYNGEE. DNA for the CDR3: TGTGCCAGCAGCGTATCGGAGGGAGCGGAGACCCAGTACTTC. This gives the protein CASSVSEGAETQYF.

This chain joins TRBV12-3 or TRBV12-4 and TRBJ2-1, with D unclear. CDR3 length equals 11 residues. Trimming took off 5 bases at V and 10 bases at J, with 9 bases between the two ends. CDR3 sequence reads: CASSPRSEQFF. The CDR3 nucleotides are TGTGCCAGCAGTCCGAGGAGCGAGCAGTTCTTC.

J is TRBJ2-3 and V is TRBV6-5, with 11 bases lining up with TRBD2. Trimming cost V 0 bases and J 14 bases; bases outside gene matches: 16. Looked up from germline, CDR1 is MNHEY and CDR2 is SVGAGI. This CDR3 region has 17 residues. CDR3 in amino acids: CASSYSWLAGGGSARYF. The CDR3 DNA is TGTGCCAGCAGTTACTCGTGGCTAGCGGGAGGCGGGTCCGCGCGGTATTTT.

The J gene is TRBJ2-7, the V gene TRBV28; possible D gene TRBD2, 5 bases. The J call may be mistaken, given a closer DNA end match to TRBJ2-4. The germline V gene has CDR1 MDHEN and CDR2 SYDVKM. The CDR3 is 19 residues long. This CDR3 reads CASSHSLFRGRGYENIQYF. In DNA form, the CDR3 reads TGTGCCAGCAGCCATAGTCTATTTAGAGGGCGCGGGTATGAAAACATTCAGTACTTC.

The chain is built from TRBV7-8 and TRBJ1-2, with 7 bases fitting TRBD1. V lost 4 bases and J lost 10; bases outside the gene matches: 6. This CDR3 has 12 residues. The V gene's germline CDR1 is SGHVS and CDR2 FQNEAQ. The CDR3 bases are TGTGCCAGCAGCTCCGGACAGGCTGCCTACACCTTC. Its protein is CASSSGQAAYTF. The complete variable domain, with remaining parts taken from reference TRBV7-8 and TRBJ1-2, reads GAGVSQSPRYKVAKRGQDVALRCDPISGHVSLFWYQQALGQGPEFLTYFQNEAQLDKSGLPSDRFFAERPEGSVSTLKIQRTQQEDSAVYLCASSSGQAAYTFGSGTRLTVV.

The chain uses TRBV5-1 and TRBJ1-4, with TRBD1 identical over 8 bases. Germline assignment: CDR1 SGHRS and CDR2 YFSETQ. The CDR3 sequence is 17 residues long. V trimming: 2 bases; J trimming: 3 bases; junction bases outside the gene matches: 9. The CDR3 here is CASSLGQGPFPNEKLFF. The CDR3 nucleotides are TGCGCCAGCAGCTTAGGACAGGGCCCGTTTCCTAATGAAAAACTGTTTTTT. The full variable domain, with the rest looked up from reference TRBV5-1 and TRBJ1-4, is KAGVTQTPRYLIKTRGQQVTLSCSPISGHRSVSWYQQTPGQGLQFLFEYFSETQRNKGNFPGRFSGRQFSNSRSEMNVSTLELGDSALYLCASSLGQGPFPNEKLFFGSGTQLSVL.

The chain links TRBV5-1 to TRBJ1-2; the D is unclear. Germline values: CDR1 SGHRS, CDR2 YFSETQ. With 5 bases removed from V and 0 bases from J, the gap between germline ends came to 8 bases. CDR3 length: 13 residues. CDR3 amino acids: CASRERANYGYTF. The CDR3 bases are TGCGCCAGCAGAGAAAGAGCTAACTATGGCTACACCTTC.

This clonotype was detected only a few times. V usage is TRBV6-5 and J usage is TRBJ1-6, with D tentatively TRBD1 (5 bases). The V and J ends lost 0 bases and 10 bases respectively, with 13 bases between them. The CDR3 runs 15 residues. CDR1 and CDR2 (germline): MNHEY, SVGAGI. CDR3 loop: CASSYSAGTESPLHF. Written as DNA, the CDR3 is TGTGCCAGCAGTTACTCCGCTGGGACTGAGTCACCCCTCCACTTT.

This clonotype has more than one count but fewer than ten. The chain employs TRBV4-2 and TRBJ2-1; the D is unclear. Per the germline V gene, CDR1 is LGHNA and CDR2 is YNFKEQ. There are 13 residues in the CDR3. The ends were cut back, 2 bases at V and 11 bases at J, with 13 bases in the middle. The CDR3 sequence: CASSQLGNPQQFF. The CDR3 nucleotides read TGTGCCAGCAGCCAACTGGGGAACCCGCAGCAGTTCTTC.

V and J are TRBV7-2 and TRBJ2-5; D remains ambiguous. V was pared by 2 bases and J by 11 bases, with 18 bases between. The CDR3 extends over 14 amino acids. In germline, CDR1 is SGHTA, CDR2 FQGNSA. CDR3 nucleotides: TGTGCCAGCAGCTTAACCCCATTTACCGGAGAGCAGTACTTC. It is translated as CASSLTPFTGEQYF.

The chain links TRBV20-1 to TRBJ2-7; D may be TRBD1 or TRBD2 (5 bases each). V lost 5 bases and J 2 bases, leaving 16 bases between the germline ends. Germline assignment: CDR1 DFQATT and CDR2 SNEGSKA (reference sequence). This CDR3 is 14 amino acids long. DNA for the CDR3: TGCAGTGCTTTACAAGGGGACGGTACCTACGAGCAGTACTTC. Its translation: CSALQGDGTYEQYF.